The sequence of this T cell receptor (beta chain) was determined in a study of T cells in Graves' hyperthyroidism and ophthalmopathy. This CDR3 is 11 amino acids long. The V end was cut by 4 bases, the J end by 9 bases, with 7 bases between. This clonotype was detected a few times. The hyperthyroidism patients had all been newly diagnosed, and their disease duration was under 2 months. Their ages ranged from 18 to 65 years. Amplified TCR beta CDR3 regions derived from RNA transcripts. The primer set for the first-round RT-PCR of the TCR CDR3 was HTBI. Via MiXCR, TCRdb re-called the multiplex PCR reads, giving one row per CDR3 protein. The table lists approximately 600,000 distinct CDR3 sequences, approximately 15% of them singletons.

The sequenced material came from blood. The clonotype originates from a woman younger than 45 with Graves' hyperthyroidism that later progressed to Graves' ophthalmopathy. This chain links TRBV12-3 or TRBV12-4 with TRBJ2-1, with a possible D match to TRBD2 (5 bases). The CDR3 protein is CASSYTSEQFF. CDR3 DNA sequence: TGTGCCAGCAGTTATACTAGTGAGCAGTTCTTC.